The 15 T cell receptor beta chains below were found in one sample sequenced in a study of tumor-infiltrating lymphocytes in primary liver carcinoma. From unsorted bulk tissue weighing about 20-31 mg, DNA and RNA were co-extracted. Using a constant-region primer together with ProtoScript II reverse transcriptase, TCR beta cDNA was made from approximately 0.55 ug of total RNA. Sequencing libraries for TCR beta derived from three nested multiplex PCR rounds that used slightly modified ARM-PCR. Two initial PCR rounds of 10 to 11 cycles each paired TRBV1-TRBV30 forward primers with a C-beta reverse primer. TCRdb re-called the multiplex PCR reads through MiXCR, storing one row per CDR3 protein. The profile covers fewer than 30,000 distinct CDR3 sequences, with about three quarters appearing a single time and about 47% taken by the ten largest. The sample was liver tumor tissue from sampling region 3. As for subset: tumor region T3, left-lateral pole. These receptors all come from a man in his forties with primary liver carcinoma and hepatitis B virus infection.

As for this clonotype: One end of the junction fails to match germline, which may point to a read error. This rearrangement joins TRBV6-6 to TRBJ2-7; D gene ambiguous. The CDR3 spans 17 residues. CDR1 and CDR2 (germline): MNHNY, SVGAGI (reference sequence). The CDR3 nucleotides read TGTGCCAGCAGTCACTCGAATCGACTTTCCAGTACCCACGAGCAGTATTTC. It is translated as CASSHSNRLSSTHEQYF.

Comment on this clonotype: A read error may account for a junction end that differs from germline. The chain joins TRBV10-3 to TRBJ2-7; 16 bases are shared with TRBD2. Germline assignment: CDR1 ENHRY and CDR2 SYGVKD. This CDR3 has 19 amino acids. The CDR3 nucleotides are TGTGCCATCACCAAACGAGCGGGACTAGCGGGAGGGTTCTCCTGCGAACAGTATTTC. Encoded protein: CAITKRAGLAGGFSCEQYF.

Notes on this clonotype: At one of its ends the junction is not consistent with the germline gene, which may arise from a read error. CDR3 bases: TGTGCCAGCAGGGGGACTTGGGACACTGGGGAGCTGTTTTTT. As protein: CASRGTWDTGELFF. V usage is TRBV6-1 and J usage is TRBJ2-2, with D perhaps matching TRBD1 or TRBD2 (6 bases each). Germline lookup yields CDR1 MNHNS and CDR2 SASEGT. There are 14 residues in the CDR3.

On this clonotype: A clone one base away is much larger, so this may be a read error. The chain is built from TRBV11-2 and TRBJ2-1; D is unresolved. The germline V gene encodes CDR1 SGHAT and CDR2 FQNNGV. The CDR3 runs 11 residues. V lost 4 bases and J 16 bases, leaving 14 bases between the germline ends. The CDR3 reads CASSSGKSLFF. For the CDR3, the DNA is TGTGCCAGCAGCTCAGGAAAGAGTCTTTTCTTC.

This clonotype is medium-sized by share. The rearrangement uses TRBV10-1 and TRBJ2-5; D not certain. This CDR3 has 13 residues. Trimming shortened V by 3 bases and J by 3 bases, and 8 bases separated the two germline ends. Germline loops: CDR1 WNHNN, CDR2 SYGVQD (reference sequence). CDR3 protein: CASSDHVKETQYF. The CDR3 nucleotides are TGCGCCAGCAGTGACCACGTGAAAGAGACCCAGTACTTC.

This sequence joins TRBV12-3 or TRBV12-4 and TRBJ2-7; 10 positions match TRBD1. This CDR3 spans 15 amino acids. Losses at the gene ends were 11 bases for V and 2 bases for J; bases not matched to a gene: 12. As DNA, the CDR3 is TGTGCCGGCACTATCGAGACAGGGGGCCCCTACGAGCAGTACTTC. This gives the protein CAGTIETGGPYEQYF.

Turning to this clonotype: An end of the junction differs from the germline gene, which may be a read error. The V and J genes are TRBV4-2 and TRBJ2-7, with 15 bases matching TRBD2. The germline V gene encodes CDR1 LGHNA and CDR2 YNFKEQ. The CDR3 is made up of 18 amino acids. The chain's CDR3 is CASNQEGLAGGLSYGQYF. The DNA of the CDR3 is TGTGCCAGCAATCAAGAGGGACTAGCGGGAGGCCTCTCCTACGGGCAGTACTTC.

On this clonotype itself: A single base separates this from a much larger clone, so it may be a read error. The chain links TRBV6-5 to TRBJ1-6; D gene unclear. Looked up from germline, CDR1 is MNHEY and CDR2 is SVGAGI. The CDR3 sequence is 13 residues long. The CDR3 DNA follows: TGTGCCAGCAGGGCTTGGTATATTTCACCCCTCCACTTT. Residues: CASRAWYISPLHF.

With respect to this clonotype: One end of the junction does not line up with germline, which may come from a read error. The chain couples TRBV11-3 to TRBJ2-2; 8 nucleotides match TRBD2. This CDR3 is 15 amino acids long. The germline V gene has CDR1 SGHNT and CDR2 YENEEA. The CDR3, as DNA: TGTGCCGGGTGGCGCCTTAAACCCATTAGCGGGGAACTGTTTTTT. Translation: CAGWRLKPISGELFF. Together with reference TRBV11-3 and TRBJ2-2, the CDR3 gives the full variable domain: EAGVVQSPRYKIIEKKQPVAFWCNPISGHNTLYWYLQNLGQGPELLIRYENEEAVDDSQLPKDRFSAERLKGVDSTLKIQPAELGDSAVYLCAGWRLKPISGELFFGEGSRLTVL.

About this clonotype: Sequence at one end of the junction differs from germline and may be a read error. The CDR3: CVSSEATRGGGREQFF. CDR3 in DNA: TGTGTCAGCAGTGAAGCGACTAGAGGGGGGGGGCGGGAGCAGTTCTTC. The chain links TRBV6-1 to TRBJ2-1; possibly TRBD2 for D (7 bases). CDR1 is MNHNS and CDR2 is SASEGT in the germline V gene. The CDR3 has 16 amino acids.

The gene calls are TRBV10-3 and TRBJ2-7; perhaps TRBD2 as D (5 bases). This CDR3 is built from 14 residues. The V and J ends lost 11 bases and 2 bases respectively, with 19 bases between them. Germline V gene sequence: CDR1 ENHRY, CDR2 SYGVKD. The CDR3 is CAASDTLTTYEQYF. DNA of the CDR3: TGTGCCGCCTCTGATACCTTGACTACCTACGAGCAGTACTTC.

This clonotype was seen once. Germline is not matched at one junction end, which may reflect a read error. V and J are TRBV6-2 or TRBV6-3 and TRBJ1-1; D gene ambiguous. The CDR3 runs to 14 residues. From germline, CDR1 is MNHEY and CDR2 SVGEGT. For the CDR3, the DNA is TGTGCCAGTAGTTACTCCCGGGTGAACATTGAAGCTTTCTTT. Its translation: CASSYSRVNIEAFF.

On this clonotype itself: Its ends do not fully match the called genes, so a read error is possible. The genes are TRBV11-2 and TRBJ1-2, with unresolved D. The CDR3 is 11 amino acids. Germline CDR1 SGHAT, CDR2 FQNNGV. The chain's CDR3 is CAGSEQYDYTF. The CDR3 nucleotides are TGTGCCGGCAGTGAACAGTATGACTACACCTTC.

This clonotype was recorded at least ten times. The chain is built from TRBV5-1 and TRBJ2-5; 8 bases map to TRBD1. CDR3 length equals 14 residues. Germline V gives CDR1 SGHRS, CDR2 YFSETQ. V was clipped by 3 bases and J by 5 bases; unmatched bases: 6. CDR3 nucleotide sequence: TGCGCCAGCAGCTCCGGACAGGGCGGGGAGACCCAGTACTTC. Its protein is CASSSGQGGETQYF.

Comments on this clonotype: The junction differs from germline at one of its ends, possibly a read error. The V and J genes are TRBV4-1 and TRBJ2-3, with D tentatively TRBD1 or TRBD2 (5 bases each). Germline V lookup: CDR1 MGHRA, CDR2 YSYEKL. The CDR3 consists of 17 residues. The CDR3 spells CASSQDQGPPSIDTQYF. Here the CDR3 DNA reads TGCGCCAGCAGCCAAGATCAGGGACCACCAAGCATAGATACGCAGTATTTT.